Listed here is a single T cell receptor (beta chain). The repertoire was sequenced with immunoSEQ multiplex PCR; TCRdb's copy has only in-frame clones and lacks some. The sample has about 270,000 clones, roughly 86% seen once. The sample is drawn from a study of blood T cell repertoires in COVID-19. Study background: Whether acute or convalescent, the COVID-19 samples came from the United States, Italy and Spain. The analysed material was cDNA or gDNA that came from T cells, B-cell-depleted T cells, or PBMCs.

Germline V gene lookup returns CDR1 MDHEN and CDR2 SYDVKM. The CDR3 consists of 12 residues. V was cut by 11 bases and J by 1 base, with 12 bases left in between. The rearrangement uses TRBV28 and TRBJ2-7; D possibly corresponds to TRBD2 (6 bases). Sequencing input: peripheral blood. The sequence came from a woman between 50 and 59 years old with acute or convalescent COVID-19. The CDR3 DNA is TGTGCCGTCCGGGACTCGTCCTACGAGCAGTACTTC. Amino acids: CAVRDSSYEQYF.